The 10 T cell receptor beta chains listed next were all sequenced from one sample in a study of blood T cell repertoires in COVID-19. Assay used: immunoSEQ multiplex PCR; TCRdb lists only in-frame clones, some missing. Of nearly 350,000 clones in the sample, around nine tenths were seen once. The specimen was peripheral blood. These receptors all come from a woman aged 18-30 years who had recovered from COVID-19.

V gene TRBV6-2 or TRBV6-3 combines with J gene TRBJ2-1, with D perhaps TRBD2 (5 bases). The CDR3 has 13 residues. V lost 5 bases and J lost 8, with 13 bases in between. Germline CDR1 is MNHEY and CDR2 is SVGEGT. The CDR3 is CASSRSTGDEQFF. The CDR3 nucleotides are TGTGCCAGCAGTCGGTCCACCGGGGATGAGCAGTTCTTC.

The chain joins TRBV19 to TRBJ1-4, with 10 bases matching TRBD1. The CDR3 is 14 residues long. V lost 7 bases to trimming and J lost 8 bases; unmatched junction nucleotides: 7. Germline V lookup: CDR1 LNHDA, CDR2 SQIVND (reference sequence). This CDR3 reads CASTRTGGEEKLFF. Here the CDR3 DNA reads TGTGCCAGTACCCGGACAGGGGGAGAGGAAAAACTGTTTTTT. Using reference TRBV19 and TRBJ1-4 for the parts outside the CDR3, the full variable domain is DGGITQSPKYLFRKEGQNVTLSCEQNLNHDAMYWYRQDPGQGLRLIYYSQIVNDFQKGDIAEGYSVSREKKESFPLTVTSAQKNPTAFYLCASTRTGGEEKLFFGSGTQLSVL.

The rearrangement links TRBV5-6 to TRBJ2-7; D might be TRBD2 (6 bases). This CDR3 comprises 16 residues. V was trimmed by 1 base and J by 1 base, leaving 15 bases between them. CDR1 is SGHDT, CDR2 YYEEEE, per germline. The CDR3 DNA reads TGTGCCAGCAGCTTGAGATGGGACTCCCGGTCCTACGAGCAGTACGTC. Translated, it gives CASSLRWDSRSYEQYV.

The gene calls are TRBV19 and TRBJ1-5, with 7 bases that match TRBD1. The CDR3 contains 14 residues. Germline V CDR1 and CDR2: LNHDA, SQIVND (reference sequence). Trimming at V came to 5 bases and at J to 5 bases, leaving 6 bases not matched to a gene. The CDR3 protein is CASSLGQNDQPQHF. Here the CDR3 DNA reads TGTGCCAGTAGTCTGGGACAGAACGATCAGCCCCAGCATTTT.

The chain uses TRBV4-3 and TRBJ2-2, with D possibly matching TRBD1 (5 bases). Per germline, CDR1 LGHNA and CDR2 YSLEER. The CDR3 covers 16 residues. The V gene lost 1 base and the J gene lost 4 bases, with 13 bases spanning the gap. CDR3 in DNA: TGCGCCAGCAGCCAAGGTCGGCCAGGGCGCACCGGGGAGCTGTTTTTT. It translates to CASSQGRPGRTGELFF.

The chain is built from TRBV30 and TRBJ1-2, with D perhaps TRBD1 (5 bases). The CDR3 is 13 amino acids. The germline V gene has CDR1 GTSNPN and CDR2 SVGIG (reference sequence). The V end lost 0 bases, the J end lost 8 bases, and 13 bases lay between the germline ends. CDR3 nucleotides: TGTGCCTGGAGTGTCGGGGGGGATGGGGGCTACACCTTC. This sequence encodes CAWSVGGDGGYTF. Full variable domain (rest looked up from reference TRBV30 and TRBJ1-2): SQTIHQWPATLVQPVGSPLSLECTVEGTSNPNLYWYRQAAGRGLQLLFYSVGIGQISSEVPQNLSASRPQDRQFILSSKKLLLSDSGFYLCAWSVGGDGGYTFGSGTRLTVV.

A remark on this clone: In the same sample, other DNA sequences code for this CDR3. DNA for the CDR3: TGTGCCAGCAGTTTACTCGGGGGAACTGAAGCTTTCTTT. The encoded protein is CASSLLGGTEAFF. The chain uses TRBV27 and TRBJ1-1; a possible D gene is TRBD1 (5 bases). The CDR3 totals 13 residues. Germline V gene sequence: CDR1 MNHEY, CDR2 SMNVEV (reference sequence). Deletions cut 2 bases from V and 5 bases from J, with 9 bases between.

The chain joins TRBV11-2 to TRBJ1-1; D not resolved. The germline V gene has CDR1 SGHAT and CDR2 FQNNGV. V lost 3 bases, J lost 1 base, and 6 bases lay in between. The CDR3 is made up of 13 amino acids. The CDR3, as DNA: TGTGCCAGCAGCTTCCAAAAGAACACTGAAGCTTTCTTT. Translating it yields CASSFQKNTEAFF.

The CDR3 loop reads CATSQNTGSPYNEQFF. DNA of the CDR3: TGTGCCACCAGTCAAAACACAGGGTCCCCCTACAATGAGCAGTTCTTC. This rearrangement joins TRBV24-1 to TRBJ2-1, with a possible D match to TRBD1 (6 bases). The ends were cut back, 6 bases at V and 2 bases at J, with 16 bases in the middle. The CDR3 runs to 16 residues. Germline-derived CDR1 and CDR2 are KGHDR and SFDVKD.

The CDR3: CATSDLGSLAEGGRELFF. The CDR3 DNA is TGTGCCACCAGTGATCTTGGAAGCCTAGCGGAGGGGGGGCGGGAGCTGTTTTTT. This chain connects TRBV24-1 to TRBJ2-2, with a weak D call TRBD2 (7 bases). CDR1 KGHDR and CDR2 SFDVKD come from the germline V gene. The V gene lost 3 bases and the J gene lost 9 bases, with 25 bases spanning the gap. CDR3 length: 18 residues.